The 22 T cell receptor beta chains reported below all come from one sample, sequenced in a study of blood T cells in healthy people across ages. Primers used in a second PCR of about 6 to 11 cycles were a sample-barcoded 5' primer and a J-beta primer mix. From the 5' RACE reads, TCRdb called clonotypes with MiXCR, one entry per CDR3 protein. The table has more than 800,000 distinct CDR3 sequences, under 55% seen once. The specimen was blood. The receptors were sampled from a woman aged 55-70 years in good health.

This clonotype has more than one count but fewer than ten. The rearrangement uses TRBV7-9 and TRBJ1-4; 12 positions agree with TRBD1. The length of the CDR3 is 16 residues. Per germline, CDR1 SEHNR and CDR2 FQNEAQ (reference sequence). The trim removed 4 bases at V and 0 bases at J, leaving 0 bases unmatched. The DNA of the CDR3 is TGTGCCAGCAGCTGGGACAGGGGGCCAACTAATGAAAAACTGTTTTTT. Translated: CASSWDRGPTNEKLFF.

V is TRBV4-1 and J is TRBJ2-4; 9 bases agree with TRBD2. Germline lookup yields CDR1 MGHRA and CDR2 YSYEKL. V shed 0 bases, J shed 13 bases, and the junction held 19 bases outside the gene matches. CDR3 length: 18 amino acids. CDR3 sequence: CASSQEIGLGLAGHGQYF. CDR3 DNA: TGCGCCAGCAGCCAAGAGATCGGGCTCGGGCTAGCGGGACACGGGCAGTACTTC.

The chain recombines TRBV5-1 with TRBJ2-7; D gene uncertain. Trimming removed 0 bases at V and 3 bases at J, with 7 bases between. The CDR3 contains 13 residues. Germline-derived CDR1 and CDR2 are SGHRS and YFSETQ. CDR3 DNA: TGCGCCAGCAGCTTGGTATCGGACTACGAGCAGTACTTC. Its translation: CASSLVSDYEQYF.

J is TRBJ1-5 and V is TRBV12-3 or TRBV12-4, with TRBD1 matching 9 bases. The CDR3 spans 16 residues. Losses at the gene ends were 5 bases for V and 3 bases for J; bases not matched to a gene: 8. The CDR3 protein is CASSLDGTGNNQPQHF. In DNA, the CDR3 is TGTGCCAGCAGTCTGGATGGGACAGGGAACAATCAGCCCCAGCATTTT.

The chain carries TRBV12-3 or TRBV12-4 and TRBJ2-1, with TRBD2 identical over 14 bases. The V segment lost 6 bases and the J segment 1 base; nucleotides outside the gene matches: 8. The CDR3 totals 18 residues. The CDR3 sequence: CASSETSGRANSYNEQFF. In DNA, the CDR3 is TGTGCCAGCAGCGAGACTAGCGGGAGGGCGAATTCCTACAATGAGCAGTTCTTC.

The V and J genes are TRBV24-1 and TRBJ2-3; 8 positions agree with TRBD1. Losses at the gene ends were 5 bases for V and 2 bases for J; bases not matched to a gene: 5. This CDR3 spans 15 amino acids. Germline loops: CDR1 KGHDR, CDR2 SFDVKD. The chain's CDR3 is CATSGGTGLTDTQYF. The CDR3 DNA reads as TGTGCCACCAGTGGGGGGACAGGCCTCACAGATACGCAGTATTTT.

This clonotype appeared a few times. V is TRBV12-3 or TRBV12-4 and J is TRBJ2-7; weak D call: TRBD2 (5 bases). CDR3 length equals 14 residues. Trimming pared 5 bases from V and 2 bases from J, leaving 13 bases between. The CDR3, as DNA: TGTGCCAGCAGTACTAGACCGCACCCCTACGAGCAGTACTTC. The encoded protein is CASSTRPHPYEQYF.

The CDR3 spells CASSLRGPTYTGELFF. Here the CDR3 DNA reads TGTGCCAGCAGCCTTCGCGGCCCTACCTACACCGGGGAGCTGTTTTTT. The chain combines TRBV6-5 with TRBJ2-2, with D hard to call. The germline V and J ends were trimmed by 6 bases and 3 bases, with 17 bases remaining between them. From germline, CDR1 is MNHEY and CDR2 SVGAGI. The CDR3 is 16 amino acids.

This clonotype showed up just a few times. V and J are TRBV6-1 and TRBJ2-3; 11 bases agree with TRBD2. After removal of 4 bases from V and 3 bases from J, the junction contained 15 bases not matched to a gene. This CDR3 is built from 19 residues. The germline V gene encodes CDR1 MNHNS and CDR2 SASEGT. The CDR3 nucleotides are TGTGCCAGCAGTGCGTCGGGCGTATCTACTAGCGGGAGAACAGATACGCAGTATTTT. Its protein product is CASSASGVSTSGRTDTQYF.

This clonotype occurred many times. The chain has TRBV9 and TRBJ2-1; D could derive from TRBD1 or TRBD2 (6 bases each). Looked up from germline, CDR1 is SGDLS and CDR2 is YYNGEE. The CDR3 runs to 16 residues. V gave up 3 bases and J gave up 4 bases, with 17 bases separating them. This CDR3 reads CASSAEGGVSYNEQFF. CDR3 nucleotides: TGTGCCAGCAGCGCCGAGGGGGGAGTCTCGTACAATGAGCAGTTCTTC.

The table lists this clonotype with a count of one. This sequence joins TRBV27 and TRBJ2-4; 11 bases are shared with TRBD1. The J call is in doubt because the DNA end fits TRBJ2-7 better. The CDR3 spans 17 residues. Per germline, CDR1 MNHEY and CDR2 SMNVEV (reference sequence). The DNA of the CDR3 is TGTGCCAGCAGTTCATTTTCCTCTAGGGACAGGGGGAGCGAGCAGTACTTC. This translates into CASSSFSSRDRGSEQYF.

The CDR3 DNA sequence: TGCAGCGTCCGGACTAGCGGGAGCGTCCTCGGGGAGCAGTACTTC. The encoded protein is CSVRTSGSVLGEQYF. The chain recombines TRBV29-1 with TRBJ2-7; 13 bases fit TRBD2. CDR3 length equals 15 residues. Germline V lookup: CDR1 SQVTM, CDR2 ANQGSEA. The trim removed 6 bases at V and 7 bases at J, leaving 12 bases unmatched.

The chain carries TRBV5-6 and TRBJ1-2; tentative D call: TRBD1 (5 bases). The V gene's germline CDR1 is SGHDT and CDR2 YYEEEE. This CDR3 region has 13 residues. Trimming cost V 4 bases and J 4 bases, with 11 bases left between them. This CDR3 reads CASSGGRAYGYTF. CDR3 bases: TGTGCCAGCAGCGGAGGCAGGGCCTATGGCTACACCTTC.

V usage is TRBV28 and J usage is TRBJ2-7; 12 bases align to TRBD1. The ends lost 5 bases at V and 4 bases at J; junction bases unmatched: 3. Germline CDR1 is MDHEN and CDR2 is SYDVKM. The length of the CDR3 is 14 residues. CDR3 loop: CASSRDRGRYEQYF. The CDR3 DNA sequence: TGTGCCAGCAGTCGGGACAGGGGGCGTTACGAGCAGTACTTC.

Turning to this clonotype: A read error may account for a junction end that differs from germline. The gene calls are TRBV18 and TRBJ2-7, with 7 bases aligning to TRBD2. The CDR3 runs 13 residues. CDR1 and CDR2 from the germline V gene are KGHSH and LQKENI. The CDR3 spells CANSPGGSYEQYF. CDR3 DNA sequence: TGTGCCAACTCACCGGGGGGTTCCTACGAGCAGTACTTC.

The chain recombines TRBV3-1 with TRBJ2-2; D remains unclear. Trimming left V 4 bases short and J 4 bases short, with 13 bases between. The CDR3 length is 15 residues. The V gene's germline CDR1 is LGHDT and CDR2 YNNKEL (reference sequence). CDR3 region: CASSPQRVGTGELFF. As DNA, the CDR3 is TGTGCCAGCAGCCCCCAGCGAGTGGGCACCGGGGAGCTGTTTTTT.

V and J are TRBV25-1 and TRBJ2-5; tentatively, D is TRBD2 (5 bases). The germline V gene encodes CDR1 MGHDK and CDR2 SYGVNS. Between the trimmed V and J ends, which lost 0 bases and 1 base, there was a span of 9 bases. CDR3 length equals 15 residues. CDR3: CASSEYAAVQETQYF. Here the CDR3 DNA reads TGTGCCAGCAGTGAATACGCAGCGGTCCAAGAGACCCAGTACTTC.

This clonotype has a handful of counts. CDR3 DNA: TGTGCCAGCAGCGTTAACACACTTTCCTACGAGCAGTACTTC. This encodes CASSVNTLSYEQYF. This rearrangement joins TRBV4-2 to TRBJ2-7; no clear D gene. Germline V lookup: CDR1 LGHNA, CDR2 YNFKEQ. The CDR3 loop spans 14 amino acids. V was shortened by 5 bases and J by 1 base, with 12 bases between the two germline ends.

This chain links TRBV11-2 with TRBJ2-1; 10 bases fit TRBD1. This CDR3 comprises 16 residues. Germline values: CDR1 SGHAT, CDR2 FQNNGV. After removal of 6 bases from V and 2 bases from J, the junction contained 7 bases not matched to a gene. The chain's CDR3 is CASRVRDRGTYNEQFF. CDR3 coding DNA: TGTGCCAGCAGGGTGAGGGACAGGGGCACCTACAATGAGCAGTTCTTC.

The genes are TRBV28 and TRBJ2-7, with TRBD1 matching 10 bases. The CDR3 consists of 15 residues. Germline lookup yields CDR1 MDHEN and CDR2 SYDVKM. The V gene end was trimmed by 0 bases and the J gene end by 4 bases; junction bases not matched to a gene: 3. CDR3 amino acids: CASSLWGDRGYEQYF. CDR3 coding DNA: TGTGCCAGCAGTTTATGGGGGGACAGGGGTTACGAGCAGTACTTC.

This clonotype was found many times. The chain links TRBV25-1 to TRBJ2-1, with D possibly matching TRBD2 (6 bases). V lost 2 bases, J lost 6 bases, and 11 bases lay in between. The V gene's germline CDR1 is MGHDK and CDR2 SYGVNS. The CDR3 has 14 residues. CDR3 in amino acids: CASSEPRGTNEQFF. CDR3 coding DNA: TGTGCCAGCAGTGAACCCCGCGGGACCAATGAGCAGTTCTTC.

This clonotype was seen a handful of times. The chain couples TRBV9 to TRBJ2-5, with D perhaps matching TRBD1 or TRBD2 (5 bases each). V gave up 3 bases and J gave up 3 bases, with 18 bases separating them. The CDR3 runs to 16 residues. Germline CDR1 and CDR2: SGDLS and YYNGEE. The CDR3 sequence is CASSATGTEREETQYF. The CDR3 DNA is TGTGCCAGCAGCGCGACGGGGACCGAGAGGGAAGAGACCCAGTACTTC.